Listed here are 8 T cell receptor beta chains from one sample, sequenced in a study of blood T cell repertoires in COVID-19. Generated by immunoSEQ multiplex PCR, the TCRdb table keeps only in-frame clones and is missing some. The top ten hold 2.6% of the sample, which has roughly 260,000 clones, 80% to 95% seen once. The sample consisted of peripheral blood. The receptor source for this set is a person aged 18 to 35 with COVID-19, enrolled during active disease.

J is TRBJ1-5 and V is TRBV2, with D hard to call. V dropped 6 bases and J dropped 2 bases, with 11 bases sitting between them. Germline lookup yields CDR1 SNHLY and CDR2 FYNNEI. CDR3 size: 14 residues. The CDR3 reads CASSTGGGNQPQHF. The CDR3 DNA follows: TGTGCCAGCAGCACGGGAGGAGGCAATCAGCCCCAGCATTTT.

V usage is TRBV5-4 and J usage is TRBJ1-2; D call uncertain. CDR3 length: 17 amino acids. The germline CDR1 and CDR2 sequences are SGHNT and YYREEE (reference sequence). Between the trimmed V and J ends, which lost 5 bases and 4 bases, there was a span of 24 bases. The DNA for the CDR3 is TGTGCCAGCAGGTTTACAGAGGGCGGACGGTTGGCCTATGGCTACACCTTC. It encodes CASRFTEGGRLAYGYTF.

The chain uses TRBV5-4 and TRBJ2-1; D is uncertain. V was cut by 0 bases and J by 6 bases, with 16 bases left in between. The length of the CDR3 is 16 residues. Germline V gene lookup returns CDR1 SGHNT and CDR2 YYREEE (reference sequence). The CDR3 bases are TGTGCCAGCAGCTTGGGTAAGTGGCTGCCTGGCAATGAGCAGTTCTTC. Translation: CASSLGKWLPGNEQFF.

The chain combines TRBV7-2 with TRBJ2-3; TRBD1 might be the D (6 bases). CDR1 is SGHTA and CDR2 is FQGNSA in the germline V gene. The CDR3 spans 13 residues. The ends were cut back, 7 bases at V and 4 bases at J, with 12 bases in the middle. The CDR3 spells CASITSGADTQYF. The CDR3 DNA reads TGTGCCAGCATCACCTCAGGGGCAGATACGCAGTATTTT.

The rearrangement joins TRBV7-2 to TRBJ2-7; D might be TRBD2 (6 bases). The CDR3 covers 19 residues. CDR1 is SGHTA and CDR2 is FQGNSA in the germline V gene. V was cut by 0 bases and J by 1 base, with 22 bases left in between. CDR3 bases: TGTGCCAGCAGCTTAGCGTCTAGCCCAACGGGAGAGATGTCCTACGAGCAGTACTTC. This encodes CASSLASSPTGEMSYEQYF.

The V and J genes are TRBV27 and TRBJ1-6, with D possibly TRBD1 on 5 matching bases. Germline CDR1 MNHEY, CDR2 SMNVEV (reference sequence). The CDR3 loop spans 16 amino acids. V shed 8 bases and J shed 0 bases, with 14 bases lying between them. CDR3 sequence reads: CASGTQGPSYNSPLHF. The CDR3 DNA reads TGTGCCAGCGGTACTCAGGGCCCCTCCTATAATTCACCCCTCCACTTT.

The chain employs TRBV7-9 and TRBJ1-3, with D perhaps TRBD1 (5 bases). This CDR3 contains 16 residues. V was pared by 5 bases and J by 2 bases, with 16 bases between. Germline values: CDR1 SEHNR, CDR2 FQNEAQ (reference sequence). The CDR3 DNA sequence: TGTGCCAGCAGCCCACGGACAATGGGCACTGGAAACACCATATATTTT. It codes for CASSPRTMGTGNTIYF.

The chain joins TRBV19 to TRBJ2-2; 7 bases match TRBD2. Germline assignment: CDR1 LNHDA and CDR2 SQIVND (reference sequence). Trimming cost V 7 bases and J 6 bases; bases outside gene matches: 11. This CDR3 region has 15 residues. CDR3: CASNSIAGSSGELFF. CDR3 nucleotides: TGTGCCAGTAATAGTATAGCGGGCTCCTCCGGGGAGCTGTTTTTT.